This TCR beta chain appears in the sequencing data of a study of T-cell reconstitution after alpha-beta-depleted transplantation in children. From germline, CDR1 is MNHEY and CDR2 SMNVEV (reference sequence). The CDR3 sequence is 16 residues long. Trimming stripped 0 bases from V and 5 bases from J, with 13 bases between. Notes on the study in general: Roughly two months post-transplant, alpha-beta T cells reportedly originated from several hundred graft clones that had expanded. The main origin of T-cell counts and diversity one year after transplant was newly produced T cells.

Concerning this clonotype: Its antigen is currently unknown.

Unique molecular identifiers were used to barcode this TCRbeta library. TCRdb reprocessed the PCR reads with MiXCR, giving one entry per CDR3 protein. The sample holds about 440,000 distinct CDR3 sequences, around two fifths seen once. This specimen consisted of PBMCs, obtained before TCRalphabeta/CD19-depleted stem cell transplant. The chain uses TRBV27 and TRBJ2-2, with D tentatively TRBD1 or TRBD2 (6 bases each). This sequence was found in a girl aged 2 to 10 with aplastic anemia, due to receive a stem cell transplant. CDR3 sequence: CASSLSGGLRTGELFF. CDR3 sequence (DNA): TGTGCCAGCAGTTTATCGGGGGGCCTAAGGACCGGGGAGCTGTTTTTT.